Given below is one TCR beta chain in context. The antigen remains unidentified. These data come from a study of blood T cells in healthy people across ages. At the level of the study: Roughly one uniquely barcoded beta molecule per two T cells was captured.

In each sample, at least 6 million PBMCs were isolated. A second PCR of roughly 7 to 11 cycles used a sample-barcoded 5' primer and a J-beta primer mix. Unique molecular identifiers of 12 random nucleotides labeled each cDNA. MiXCR, run by TCRdb on the 5' RACE reads, gives a single entry per CDR3 protein. The table records 920,000 or so distinct CDR3 sequences, 45% of them present only once. Overall study results and limits: Naive and antigen-experienced cells were not separated, limiting conclusive comparison.

The TCR sequence derives from a woman in her sixties in good health. The specimen sequenced was blood.

Written as DNA, the CDR3 is TGCAGCGTTGAAGATCCGCGAATAAGCTCCTACGAGCAGTACTTC. Its translation: CSVEDPRISSYEQYF. The rearrangement joins TRBV29-1 to TRBJ2-7; D call uncertain. V lost 0 bases and J 0 bases, leaving 12 bases between the germline ends. This CDR3 is 15 amino acids long. Germline V lookup: CDR1 SQVTM, CDR2 ANQGSEA.